These T cell receptor beta chains were read from a single sample in a study of T cell repertoires in cytomegalovirus infection. TCRdb re-analysed the reads in MiXCR, keeping a single row per CDR3 protein. The sample shows about 210,000 distinct CDR3 sequences, around 6.6% of them seen only once. The sample comprised PBMCs. These TCRs come from a human donor in good health (CMV status not recorded). Some clones in this sample may be carry-over from other donors' samples. Both conserved end residues are part of each CDR3. The order of the fields is clone size, J gene, D gene, CDR3 length, V gene, CDR3 DNA, CDR3 protein. A D gene is named only where the DNA matches it firmly. Clone size is not always given. Where it is, it says once, few, many or a class for expanded clones.

many,TRBJ2-5,TRBD2,14,TRBV20-1,TGCAGTGCTAGCGGGGGGGCGATCTGGGAGACCCAGTACTTC,CSASGGAIWETQYF
many,TRBJ2-7,TRBD2,16,TRBV5-1,TGCGCCAGCAGCTTGGTAGCGGGGGGCCTCTCCTACGAGCAGTACTTC,CASSLVAGGLSYEQYF
many,TRBJ1-1,NA,14,TRBV25-1,TGTGCCAGCAGTGAAGGGGGGGGGAGCACTGAAGCTTTCTTT,CASSEGGGSTEAFF
many,TRBJ2-2,NA,14,TRBV7-8,TGTGCCAGCAGCTTAATCACGAACACCGGGGAGCTGTTTTTT,CASSLITNTGELFF
many,TRBJ1-5,TRBD1,13,TRBV12-3/TRBV12-4,TGTGCCAGCACCCTGACAGGGGCGCAGCCCCAGCATTTT,CASTLTGAQPQHF
many,TRBJ1-6,NA,14,TRBV9,TGTGCCAGCAGCCGAGGGGCCCTCAATTCACCCCTCCACTTT,CASSRGALNSPLHF
many,TRBJ2-1,TRBD1,15,TRBV20-1,TGCAGTGCTACCGAGGACAGGGCTACCTACAATGAGCAGTTCTTC,CSATEDRATYNEQFF
many,TRBJ2-6,NA,15,TRBV19,TGTGCGACTGGAGGGGGCTTCTCTGGGGCCAACGTCCTGACTTTC,CATGGGFSGANVLTF
many,TRBJ1-5,NA,14,TRBV2,TGTGCCAGCAGTGAACAACAGTTTGACCAGCCCCAGCATTTT,CASSEQQFDQPQHF
few,TRBJ1-4,NA,15,TRBV6-5,TGTGCCAGCAGTTACCGGGGCACAACTAATGAAAAACTGTTTTTT,CASSYRGTTNEKLFF
many,TRBJ2-1,NA,11,TRBV7-6,TGTGCCAGCAGCTTAGGTGGTGAGCAGTTCTTC,CASSLGGEQFF
many,TRBJ1-6,NA,15,TRBV29-1,TGCAGCGTGGCCTTCTCTGGCCTGGGGAATTCACCCCTCCACTTT,CSVAFSGLGNSPLHF
many,TRBJ2-4,NA,12,TRBV20-1,TGCAGTGCTAGCTCCCTACGGAGCATTCAGTACTTC,CSASSLRSIQYF
NA,TRBJ1-2,TRBD1,13,TRBV28,TGTGACAGCAGCAACGACAGGGGTGGTAGCTACACCTTC,CDSSNDRGGSYTF
NA,TRBJ1-1,NA,14,TRBV5-1,TGCGCCAGCAGCCCACTCAACAGGGCTACTGAAGCTTTCTTT,CASSPLNRATEAFF
many,TRBJ2-2,TRBD2,17,TRBV5-6,TGTGCCAGCAGCCGTGGGACTAGCGGGCTGTTTACCGGGGAGCTGTTTTTT,CASSRGTSGLFTGELFF
many,TRBJ2-2,NA,13,TRBV7-2,TGTGCCAGCAGCTTAAAGTTGGGCGGGGAGCTGTTTTTT,CASSLKLGGELFF
few,TRBJ2-7,TRBD1,13,TRBV6-5,TGTGCCAGCGGACAGGTTGAATCCTACGAGCAGTACTTC,CASGQVESYEQYF
many,TRBJ2-1,TRBD2,16,TRBV20-1,TGCAGTGCTAGAGTGGGGAGCGGGGGGTCCTACAATGAGCAGTTCTTC,CSARVGSGGSYNEQFF
many,TRBJ2-1,NA,13,TRBV28,TGTGCCAGCAGTTCCCGGGACTACAATGAGCAGTTCTTC,CASSSRDYNEQFF
NA,TRBJ2-2,TRBD1,15,TRBV6-5,TGTGCCAGCCGCTACGGGACAGTTCGTTCGGGGGAGCTGTTTTTT,CASRYGTVRSGELFF
many,TRBJ1-1,NA,13,TRBV12-3/TRBV12-4,TGTGCCAGCAGTTTAATCATGAACACTGAAGCTTTCTTT,CASSLIMNTEAFF
many,TRBJ2-5,NA,13,TRBV7-2,TGTGCCAGCAGCTTAGCGTGGGGAGAGACCCAGTACTTC,CASSLAWGETQYF
many,TRBJ2-1,TRBD2,16,TRBV20-1,TGCAGTGCTAGCCGCTTGACTAGCGGGGGGTTTAATGAGCAGTTCTTC,CSASRLTSGGFNEQFF
many,TRBJ1-1,NA,14,TRBV24-1,TGTGCCACCAGTGATTCCTCCGGGAGGTTTGAAGCTTTCTTT,CATSDSSGRFEAFF
NA,TRBJ2-5,NA,13,TRBV29-1,TGCAGCGTTGAATTTCTGGAGGGAGAGACCCAGTACTTC,CSVEFLEGETQYF
many,TRBJ1-6,NA,18,TRBV7-8,TGTGCCAGCAGCTTAGGAAAGACACCGAGCTCCTATAATTCACCCCTCCACTTT,CASSLGKTPSSYNSPLHF
many,TRBJ2-1,NA,15,TRBV2,TGTGCCAGCAGTGAAAAAAGGGAATCCTACAATGAGCAGTTCTTC,CASSEKRESYNEQFF
many,TRBJ2-7,TRBD1,18,TRBV19,TGTGCCAGTAGTCCAGCCGCCCCCGGGACAGGGCGATCCTACGAGCAGTACTTC,CASSPAAPGTGRSYEQYF
many,TRBJ2-3,NA,13,TRBV2,TGTGCCAGCAGTGATGGTAGCACAGATACGCAGTATTTT,CASSDGSTDTQYF
many,TRBJ2-5,TRBD2,15,TRBV28,TGTGCCAGCAGTAGGGGAGGACTAGCCGGGGAGACCCAGTACTTC,CASSRGGLAGETQYF
many,TRBJ1-5,NA,12,TRBV12-3/TRBV12-4,TGTGCCAGCAGTTTGGGAAAGCAGCCCCAGCATTTT,CASSLGKQPQHF
NA,TRBJ2-5,NA,16,TRBV28,TGTGCCAGCAGTTTAATCTCTCGGGGGGCGCGGGAGACCCAGTACTTC,CASSLISRGARETQYF
many,TRBJ2-7,NA,13,TRBV20-1,TGCAGTGCTGGGGACGGGAGCTCCTACGAGCAGTACTTC,CSAGDGSSYEQYF
NA,TRBJ2-1,TRBD1,15,TRBV2,TGTGCCAGCAGTCCCGGGACAGACTCCTACAATGAGCAGTTCTTC,CASSPGTDSYNEQFF
NA,TRBJ1-3,NA,15,TRBV5-6,TGTGCCAGCAGCCCCGTCGGGGGAGGAGGAAACACCATATATTTT,CASSPVGGGGNTIYF
many,TRBJ2-6,TRBD1,16,TRBV24-1,TGTGCCACCTCGACGACTGGGACAGCTGGGGCCAACGTCCTGACTTTC,CATSTTGTAGANVLTF
many,TRBJ2-7,NA,14,TRBV29-1,TGCAGCGTTGGGTCCGGGGGCGGTATCTACGAGCAGTACTTC,CSVGSGGGIYEQYF
many,TRBJ2-1,NA,15,TRBV18,TGTGCCAGCTCACCGGCGGGGTACTCCTACAATGAGCAGTTCTTC,CASSPAGYSYNEQFF
many,TRBJ1-1,NA,13,TRBV15,TGTGCCACCAGCAGAGATAGTAGAACTGAAGCTTTCTTT,CATSRDSRTEAFF
many,TRBJ1-4,TRBD1,14,TRBV28,TGTGCCAGCAGTGCCCCGGGACAGGGGGGAAAACTGTTTTTT,CASSAPGQGGKLFF
many,TRBJ1-3,NA,16,TRBV29-1,TGCAGCGTTGAAGCCGTCAGCCCGTGGCTTGGAAACACCATATATTTT,CSVEAVSPWLGNTIYF
many,TRBJ1-1,NA,16,TRBV7-3,TGTGCCAGCAGCCCCGACCCCTGGGCAGGACGCGTTGAAGCTTTCTTT,CASSPDPWAGRVEAFF
many,TRBJ2-5,NA,13,TRBV6-1,TGTGCCAGCTCAGGCCAACCACAAGAGACCCAGTACTTC,CASSGQPQETQYF
many,TRBJ1-1,NA,15,TRBV11-2,TGTGCCAGCAGCTTTACCGGGACGGAGAACACTGAAGCTTTCTTT,CASSFTGTENTEAFF